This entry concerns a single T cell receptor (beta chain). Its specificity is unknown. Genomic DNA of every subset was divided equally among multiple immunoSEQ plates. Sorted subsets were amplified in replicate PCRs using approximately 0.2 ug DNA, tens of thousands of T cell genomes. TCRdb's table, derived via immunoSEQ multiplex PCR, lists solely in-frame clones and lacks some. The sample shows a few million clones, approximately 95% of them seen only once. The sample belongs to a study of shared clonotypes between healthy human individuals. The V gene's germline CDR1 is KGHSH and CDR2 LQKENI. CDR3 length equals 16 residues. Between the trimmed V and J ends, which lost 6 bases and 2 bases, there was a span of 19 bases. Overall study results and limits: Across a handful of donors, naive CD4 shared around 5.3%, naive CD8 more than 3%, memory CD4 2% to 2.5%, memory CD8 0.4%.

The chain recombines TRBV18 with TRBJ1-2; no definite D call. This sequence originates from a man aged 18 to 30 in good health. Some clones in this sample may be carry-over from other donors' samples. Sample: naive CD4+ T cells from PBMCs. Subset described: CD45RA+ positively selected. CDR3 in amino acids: CASSLNQALGNYGYTF. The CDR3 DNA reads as TGTGCCAGCTCGCTCAATCAGGCCCTAGGGAACTATGGCTACACCTTC.